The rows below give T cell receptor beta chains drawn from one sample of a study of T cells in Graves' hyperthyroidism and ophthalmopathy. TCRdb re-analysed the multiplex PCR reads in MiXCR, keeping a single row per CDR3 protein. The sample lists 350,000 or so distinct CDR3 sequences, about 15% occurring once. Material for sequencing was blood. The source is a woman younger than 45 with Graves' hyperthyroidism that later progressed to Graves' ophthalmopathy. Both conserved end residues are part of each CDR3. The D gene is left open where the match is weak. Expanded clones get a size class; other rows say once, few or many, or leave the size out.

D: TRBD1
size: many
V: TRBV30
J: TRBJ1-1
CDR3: CAWSVRTGGNTEAFF
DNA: TGTGCCTGGAGTGTCCGGACAGGGGGGAACACTGAAGCTTTCTTT

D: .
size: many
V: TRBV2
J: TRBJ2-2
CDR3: CASSDSANTGELFF
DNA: TGTGCCAGCAGTGATAGCGCGAACACCGGGGAGCTGTTTTTT

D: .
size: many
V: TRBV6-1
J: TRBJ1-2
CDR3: CASSSGVGIYGYTF
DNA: TGTGCCAGCAGTTCCGGGGTAGGGATCTATGGCTACACCTTC

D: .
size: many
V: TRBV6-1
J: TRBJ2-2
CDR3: CASTIRDEGPGELFF
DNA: TGTGCCAGCACCATAAGGGACGAAGGACCCGGGGAGCTGTTTTTT

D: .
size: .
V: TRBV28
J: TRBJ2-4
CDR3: CASSLDRVGNIQYF
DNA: TGTGCCAGCAGTTTGGATAGGGTAGGCAACATTCAGTACTTC

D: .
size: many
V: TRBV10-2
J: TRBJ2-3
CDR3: CASSESVRGSTDTQYF
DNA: TGCGCCAGCAGTGAGTCGGTACGGGGAAGCACAGATACGCAGTATTTT

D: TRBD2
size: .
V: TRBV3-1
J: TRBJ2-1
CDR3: CASSRLSGSGYNEQFF
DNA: TGTGCCAGCAGCCGACTTAGCGGGAGTGGTTACAATGAGCAGTTCTTC

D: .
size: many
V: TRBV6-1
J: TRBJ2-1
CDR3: CASGTSTYNEQFF
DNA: TGTGCCAGCGGAACGTCCACCTACAATGAGCAGTTCTTC

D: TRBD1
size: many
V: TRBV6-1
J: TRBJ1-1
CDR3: CASSYKGANTEAFF
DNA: TGTGCCAGCAGTTACAAGGGGGCGAACACTGAAGCTTTCTTT

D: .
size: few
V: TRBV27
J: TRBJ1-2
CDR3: CASSLFYTEANYGYTF
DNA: TGTGCCAGCAGTTTGTTTTACACCGAAGCTAACTATGGCTACACCTTC

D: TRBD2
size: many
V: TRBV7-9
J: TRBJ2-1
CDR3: CASSSSGTSGNNEQFF
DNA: TGTGCCAGCAGCTCTAGCGGGACTAGCGGAAACAATGAGCAGTTCTTC

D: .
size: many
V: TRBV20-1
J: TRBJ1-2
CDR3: CSARDTNYGYTF
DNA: TGCAGTGCTAGGGACACTAACTATGGCTACACCTTC

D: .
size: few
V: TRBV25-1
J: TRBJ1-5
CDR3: CASSEGSLYQPQHF
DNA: TGTGCCAGCAGTGAAGGCAGTCTATATCAGCCCCAGCATTTT

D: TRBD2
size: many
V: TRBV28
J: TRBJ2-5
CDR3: CASRTRLAGSEETQYF
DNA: TGTGCCAGCAGAACCCGACTAGCGGGGAGTGAAGAGACCCAGTACTTC

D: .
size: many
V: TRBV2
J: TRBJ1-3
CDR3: CASSGNSPGNTIYF
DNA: TGTGCCAGCAGTGGGAACAGCCCTGGAAACACCATATATTTT

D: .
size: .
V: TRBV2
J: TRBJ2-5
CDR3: CASDPELETQYF
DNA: TGTGCCAGCGACCCGGAGCTCGAGACCCAGTACTTC

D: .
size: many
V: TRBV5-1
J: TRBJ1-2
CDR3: CASSLKGIGEGYTF
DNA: TGCGCCAGCAGCTTGAAGGGAATCGGGGAGGGCTACACCTTC

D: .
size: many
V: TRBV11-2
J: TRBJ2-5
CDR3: CASSLDRGLQYF
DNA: TGTGCCAGCAGCCTGGACAGAGGATTACAGTACTTC

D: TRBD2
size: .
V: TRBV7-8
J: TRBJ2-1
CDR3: CASSEEWGLSGVYNEQFF
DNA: TGTGCCAGCAGTGAAGAATGGGGTCTTAGCGGGGTCTACAATGAGCAGTTCTTC

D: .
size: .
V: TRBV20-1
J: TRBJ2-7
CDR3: CSADTVYTGNYEQYF
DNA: TGCAGTGCTGATACCGTTTATACAGGGAACTACGAGCAGTACTTC

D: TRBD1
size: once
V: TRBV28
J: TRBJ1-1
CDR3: CAISEAPFGQVGSEAFF
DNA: TGTGCCATCAGTGAGGCGCCCTTTGGACAGGTGGGATCTGAAGCTTTCTTT

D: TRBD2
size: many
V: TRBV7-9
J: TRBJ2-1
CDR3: CASSLGGTSGRSQRNEQFF
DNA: TGTGCCAGCAGCTTGGGGGGGACTAGCGGGAGGAGTCAGCGCAATGAGCAGTTCTTC

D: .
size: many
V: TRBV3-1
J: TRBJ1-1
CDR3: CASRDTAEAFF
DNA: TGTGCCAGCAGGGATACGGCTGAAGCTTTCTTT

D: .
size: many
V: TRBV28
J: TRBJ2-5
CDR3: CASSLPAGSYQETQYF
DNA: TGTGCCAGCAGTTTACCCGCAGGGAGCTACCAAGAGACCCAGTACTTC

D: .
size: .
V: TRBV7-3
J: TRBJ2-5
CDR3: CASSTNGVARETQYF
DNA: TGTGCCAGCAGCACCAATGGGGTGGCAAGGGAGACCCAGTACTTC

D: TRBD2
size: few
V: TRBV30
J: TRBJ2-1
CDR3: CAWSAVSGGADEQFF
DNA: TGTGCCTGGAGCGCGGTCAGCGGGGGGGCCGATGAGCAGTTCTTC

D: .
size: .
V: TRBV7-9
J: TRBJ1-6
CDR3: CASSFGQGPLHF
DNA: TGTGCCAGCAGCTTCGGCCAGGGTCCCCTCCACTTT

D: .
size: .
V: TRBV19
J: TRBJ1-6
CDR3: CASSRTGRRYNSPLHF
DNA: TGTGCCAGTAGTCGGACCGGGCGTCGATATAATTCACCCCTCCACTTT

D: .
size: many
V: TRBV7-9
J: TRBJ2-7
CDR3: CASSLGQPFSYEQYF
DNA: TGTGCCAGCAGCTTAGGCCAGCCTTTCTCCTACGAGCAGTACTTC

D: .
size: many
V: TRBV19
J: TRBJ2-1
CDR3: CASSIIWGNEQFF
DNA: TGTGCCAGTAGTATTATATGGGGCAATGAGCAGTTCTTC

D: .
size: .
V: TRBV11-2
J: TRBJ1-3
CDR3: CASIGKTGPNTIYF
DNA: TGTGCCAGCATCGGGAAAACCGGGCCAAACACCATATATTTT

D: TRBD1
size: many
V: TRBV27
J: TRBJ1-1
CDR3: CASSPTGLNTEAFF
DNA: TGTGCCAGCAGCCCGACAGGGTTGAACACTGAAGCTTTCTTT

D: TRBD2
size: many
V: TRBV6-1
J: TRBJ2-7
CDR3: CASSERLAGSYEQYF
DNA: TGTGCCAGCAGTGAAAGACTAGCGGGCTCCTACGAGCAGTACTTC

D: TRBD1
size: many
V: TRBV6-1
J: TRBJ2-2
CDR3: CASSGQGSSGELFF
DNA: TGTGCCAGCAGTGGACAGGGGTCTTCCGGGGAGCTGTTTTTT

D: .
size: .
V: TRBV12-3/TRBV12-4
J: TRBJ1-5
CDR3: CASSLGGNYQPQHF
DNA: TGTGCCAGCAGTTTAGGAGGGAACTATCAGCCCCAGCATTTT

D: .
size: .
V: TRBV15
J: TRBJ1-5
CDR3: CATSNGGNQPQHF
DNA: TGTGCCACCAGCAATGGGGGCAATCAGCCCCAGCATTTT

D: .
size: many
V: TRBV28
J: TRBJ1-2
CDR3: CASSTDAELWGYTF
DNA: TGTGCCAGCAGTACAGACGCAGAACTATGGGGCTACACCTTC

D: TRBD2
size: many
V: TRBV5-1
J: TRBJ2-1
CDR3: CASSASSGRDEQFF
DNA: TGCGCCAGCAGTGCCTCTAGCGGGAGGGATGAGCAGTTCTTC

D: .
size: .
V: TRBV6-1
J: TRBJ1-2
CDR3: CASRVRTTTNYGYTF
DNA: TGTGCCAGCAGGGTCCGGACTACTACTAACTATGGCTACACCTTC

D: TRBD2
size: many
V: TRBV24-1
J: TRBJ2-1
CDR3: CATSDSGLAGAGGIYNEQFF
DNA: TGTGCCACCAGTGATTCGGGACTAGCGGGAGCAGGTGGGATATACAATGAGCAGTTCTTC

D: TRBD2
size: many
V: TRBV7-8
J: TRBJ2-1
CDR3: CASSPLALTSGKGEQFF
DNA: TGTGCCAGCAGCCCATTAGCGTTAACTAGCGGGAAGGGTGAGCAGTTCTTC

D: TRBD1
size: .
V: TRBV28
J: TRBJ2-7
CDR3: CATRDRGLPSTSQYF
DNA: TGTGCCACCCGGGACAGGGGACTCCCCAGTACGAGTCAGTACTTC

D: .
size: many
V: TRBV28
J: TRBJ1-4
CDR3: CASSLFGGRLFF
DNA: TGTGCCAGCAGTTTATTTGGGGGCAGACTGTTTTTT

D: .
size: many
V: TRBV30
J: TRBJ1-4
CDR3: CVLSRGSNEKLFF
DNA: TGTGTTCTGAGTCGGGGGAGTAATGAAAAACTGTTTTTT

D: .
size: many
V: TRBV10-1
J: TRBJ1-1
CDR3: CASSDWDTEAFF
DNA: TGCGCCAGCAGTGACTGGGACACTGAAGCTTTCTTT

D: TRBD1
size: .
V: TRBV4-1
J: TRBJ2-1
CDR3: CASSQEGARVVYYEQFF
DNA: TGTGCCAGCAGCCAAGAGGGGGCTAGGGTGGTTTACTATGAGCAGTTCTTC

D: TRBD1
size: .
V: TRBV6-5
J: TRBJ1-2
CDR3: CASSSPRRDRGRNYGYTF
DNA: TGTGCCAGCAGTTCCCCCCGCCGGGACAGGGGGCGAAACTATGGCTACACCTTC